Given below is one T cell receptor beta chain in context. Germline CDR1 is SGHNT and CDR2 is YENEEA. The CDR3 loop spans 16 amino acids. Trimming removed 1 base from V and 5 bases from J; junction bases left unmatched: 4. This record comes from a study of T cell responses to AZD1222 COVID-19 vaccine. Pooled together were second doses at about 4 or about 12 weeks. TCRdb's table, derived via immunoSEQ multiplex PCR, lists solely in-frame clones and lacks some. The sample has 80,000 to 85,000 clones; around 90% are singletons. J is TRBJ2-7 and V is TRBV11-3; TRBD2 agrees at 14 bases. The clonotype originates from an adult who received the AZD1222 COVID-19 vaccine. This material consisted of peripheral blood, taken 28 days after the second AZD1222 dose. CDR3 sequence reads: CASSLGGLAGVHEQYF. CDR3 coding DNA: TGTGCCAGCAGCTTAGGGGGACTAGCGGGAGTACACGAGCAGTACTTC.